The 8 T cell receptor beta chains in this list originate from one sample, sequenced in a study of cytomegalovirus exposure and HLA in healthy donors. The primer mix had 60 Vbeta and 13 Jbeta primers. Assay used: immunoSEQ multiplex PCR; TCRdb lists only in-frame clones, some missing. This table holds 150,000 to 200,000 clones, around 62% found once. Material: PBMCs. Source of these receptors: a man in his forties or fifties in good health and CMV-seronegative.

The CDR3 sequence is CASTYPTSTDTQYF. DNA for the CDR3: TGTGCCAGCACCTATCCGACTAGCACAGATACGCAGTATTTT. The chain employs TRBV2 and TRBJ2-3; D call uncertain. The V gene's germline CDR1 is SNHLY and CDR2 FYNNEI. This CDR3 is built from 14 residues. Trimming stripped 7 bases from V and 0 bases from J, with 11 bases between.

This chain connects TRBV2 to TRBJ2-5; 7 bases line up with TRBD2. V was pared by 7 bases and J by 5 bases, with 10 bases of the junction left unmatched. Germline V gene data show CDR1 as SNHLY and CDR2 as FYNNEI. This CDR3 region has 14 residues. CDR3 amino acids: CASTRDDGRETQYF. The CDR3 DNA follows: TGTGCCAGCACCCGGGACGACGGGAGGGAGACCCAGTACTTC.

This clone was found a few times. The chain employs TRBV7-2 and TRBJ2-1, with 7 bases lining up with TRBD1. The CDR3 is 13 amino acids. Germline trimming cut 7 bases from V and 6 bases from J; bases unmatched to any gene: 6. The germline V gene has CDR1 SGHTA and CDR2 FQGNSA. In DNA, the CDR3 is TGTGCCAGCAAGGAGACAGGGCCCAATGAGCAGTTCTTC. Protein: CASKETGPNEQFF.

The chain links TRBV28 to TRBJ2-5; TRBD1 matches 8 bases. The CDR3 runs 15 residues. Trimming took 6 bases from V and 5 from J; bases not matched to a gene: 11. Germline V lookup: CDR1 MDHEN, CDR2 SYDVKM. The CDR3 spells CASSDLRGPRETQYF. The CDR3 DNA reads TGTGCCAGCAGCGACCTCAGGGGGCCGCGGGAGACCCAGTACTTC.

The chain links TRBV10-3 to TRBJ1-5; 7 nucleotides match TRBD1. The ends lost 2 bases at V and 3 bases at J; junction bases unmatched: 1. The CDR3 loop spans 14 amino acids. Germline CDR1 and CDR2: ENHRY and SYGVKD. The CDR3 protein is CAISEGQANQPQHF. Here the CDR3 DNA reads TGTGCCATCAGTGAGGGACAGGCCAATCAGCCCCAGCATTTT.

The V and J genes are TRBV10-3 and TRBJ2-1; 7 bases align to TRBD2. Germline V gene data show CDR1 as ENHRY and CDR2 as SYGVKD. This CDR3 contains 16 residues. Trimming took 7 bases from V and 0 from J; bases not matched to a gene: 9. CDR3 residues: CAITGRGGSSYNEQFF. The CDR3 DNA follows: TGTGCCATCACAGGGCGTGGCGGGAGCTCCTACAATGAGCAGTTCTTC.

The chain carries TRBV5-1 and TRBJ2-3, with 12 nucleotides matching TRBD2. CDR1 SGHRS and CDR2 YFSETQ come from the germline V gene. Trimming removed 3 bases from V and 0 bases from J; junction bases left unmatched: 8. This CDR3 is built from 18 residues. DNA for the CDR3: TGCGCCAGCAGCTCCGGACTAGCGGGGACAACTAGCACAGATACGCAGTATTTT. Translation gives CASSSGLAGTTSTDTQYF.

V and J are TRBV19 and TRBJ1-6; maybe TRBD1 (6 bases). Germline assignment: CDR1 LNHDA and CDR2 SQIVND (reference sequence). The CDR3 totals 14 residues. V was shortened by 3 bases and J by 7 bases, with 10 bases between the two germline ends. CDR3 nucleotide sequence: TGTGCCAGTAGTATCACAGGGTTAAATTCACCCCTCCACTTT. This translates into CASSITGLNSPLHF.